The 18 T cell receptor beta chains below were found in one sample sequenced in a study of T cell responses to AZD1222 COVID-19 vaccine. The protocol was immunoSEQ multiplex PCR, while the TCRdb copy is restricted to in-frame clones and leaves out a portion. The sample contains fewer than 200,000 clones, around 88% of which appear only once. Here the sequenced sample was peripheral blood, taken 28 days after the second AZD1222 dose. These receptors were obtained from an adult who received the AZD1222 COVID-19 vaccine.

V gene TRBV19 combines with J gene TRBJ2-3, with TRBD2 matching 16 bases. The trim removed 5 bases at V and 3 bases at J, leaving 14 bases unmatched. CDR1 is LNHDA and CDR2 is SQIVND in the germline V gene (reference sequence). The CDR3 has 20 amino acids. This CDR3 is CASSVGQGTSGGVWTDTQYF. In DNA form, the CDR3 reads TGTGCCAGTAGTGTCGGACAGGGGACTAGCGGGGGGGTTTGGACAGATACGCAGTATTTT.

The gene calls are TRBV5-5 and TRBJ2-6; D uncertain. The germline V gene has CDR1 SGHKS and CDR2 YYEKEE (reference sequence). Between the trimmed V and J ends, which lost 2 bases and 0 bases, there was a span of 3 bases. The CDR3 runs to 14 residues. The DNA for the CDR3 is TGTGCCAGCAGCTTAGGCTCTGGGGCCAACGTCCTGACTTTC. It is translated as CASSLGSGANVLTF. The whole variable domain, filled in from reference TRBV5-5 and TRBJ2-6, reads DAGVTQSPTHLIKTRGQQVTLRCSPISGHKSVSWYQQVLGQGPQFIFQYYEKEERGRGNFPDRFSARQFPNYSSELNVNALLLGDSALYLCASSLGSGANVLTFGAGSRLTVL.

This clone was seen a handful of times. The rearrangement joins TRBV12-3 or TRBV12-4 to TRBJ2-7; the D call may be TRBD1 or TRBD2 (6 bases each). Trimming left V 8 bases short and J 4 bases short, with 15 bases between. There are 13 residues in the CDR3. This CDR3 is CASGGPSGYEQYF. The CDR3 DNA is TGTGCCAGCGGGGGGCCCTCGGGGTACGAGCAGTACTTC.

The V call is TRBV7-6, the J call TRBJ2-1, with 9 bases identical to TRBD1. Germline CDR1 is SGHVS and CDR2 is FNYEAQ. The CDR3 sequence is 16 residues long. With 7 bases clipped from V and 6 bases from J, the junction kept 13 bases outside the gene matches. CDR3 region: CASNPRWTGVSNEQFF. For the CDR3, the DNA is TGTGCCAGCAACCCACGGTGGACAGGGGTCAGCAATGAGCAGTTCTTC. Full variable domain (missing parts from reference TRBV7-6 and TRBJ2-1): GAGVSQSPRYKVTKRGQDVALRCDPISGHVSLYWYRQALGQGPEFLTYFNYEAQQDKSGLPNDRFSAERPEGSISTLTIQRTEQRDSAMYRCASNPRWTGVSNEQFFGPGTRLTVL.

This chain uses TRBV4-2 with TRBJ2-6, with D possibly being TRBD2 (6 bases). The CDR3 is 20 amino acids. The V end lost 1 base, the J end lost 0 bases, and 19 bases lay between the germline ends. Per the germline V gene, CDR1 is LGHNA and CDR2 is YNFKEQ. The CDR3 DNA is TGTGCCAGCAGCCAAGTAGGTCGAGCGGGTCCTGTCTCTGGGGCCAACGTCCTGACTTTC. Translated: CASSQVGRAGPVSGANVLTF.

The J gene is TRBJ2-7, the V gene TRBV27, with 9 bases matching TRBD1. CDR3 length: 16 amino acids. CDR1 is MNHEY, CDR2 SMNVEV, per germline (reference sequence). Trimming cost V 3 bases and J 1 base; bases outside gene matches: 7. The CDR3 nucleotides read TGTGCCAGCAGTTTCATTGGGACAGGGCTTTCCTACGAGCAGTACTTC. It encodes CASSFIGTGLSYEQYF.

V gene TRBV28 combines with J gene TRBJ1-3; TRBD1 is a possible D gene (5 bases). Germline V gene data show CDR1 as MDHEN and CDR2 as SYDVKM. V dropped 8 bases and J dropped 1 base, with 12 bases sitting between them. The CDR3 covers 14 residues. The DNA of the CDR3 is TGTGCCAGCCTCACCCCAGGGTCTGGAAACACCATATATTTT. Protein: CASLTPGSGNTIYF.

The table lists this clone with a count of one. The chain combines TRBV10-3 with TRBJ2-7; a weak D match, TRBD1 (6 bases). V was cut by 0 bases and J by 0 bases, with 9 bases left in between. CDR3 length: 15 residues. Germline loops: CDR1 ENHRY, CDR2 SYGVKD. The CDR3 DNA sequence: TGTGCCATCAGTGAGTCGGGGGCTCCCTCCTACGAGCAGTACTTC. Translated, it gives CAISESGAPSYEQYF.

The CDR3 region is CASSEGAYGYTF. The CDR3 DNA sequence: TGTGCCTCCAGCGAGGGGGCCTATGGCTACACCTTC. J is TRBJ1-2 and V is TRBV10-3; 7 positions match TRBD1. Losses at the gene ends were 11 bases for V and 4 bases for J; bases not matched to a gene: 7. Germline V gives CDR1 ENHRY, CDR2 SYGVKD. The CDR3 spans 12 residues.

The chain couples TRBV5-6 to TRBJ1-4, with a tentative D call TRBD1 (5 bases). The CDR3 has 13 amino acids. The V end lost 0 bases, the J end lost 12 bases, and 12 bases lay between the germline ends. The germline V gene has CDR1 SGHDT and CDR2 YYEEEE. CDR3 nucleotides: TGTGCCAGCAGCTTGGCCAGCAGGGTGGAACTGTTTTTT. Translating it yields CASSLASRVELFF.

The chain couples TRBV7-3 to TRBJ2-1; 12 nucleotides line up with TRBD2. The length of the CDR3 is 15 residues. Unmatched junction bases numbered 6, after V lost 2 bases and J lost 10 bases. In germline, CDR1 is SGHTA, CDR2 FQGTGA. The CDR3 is CASSLFASGGVEQFF. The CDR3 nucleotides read TGTGCCAGCAGCTTATTCGCTAGCGGGGGGGTGGAGCAGTTCTTC.

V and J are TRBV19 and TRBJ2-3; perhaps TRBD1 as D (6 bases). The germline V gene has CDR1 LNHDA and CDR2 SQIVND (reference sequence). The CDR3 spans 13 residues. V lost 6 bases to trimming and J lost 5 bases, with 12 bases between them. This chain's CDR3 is CASSGRGRDTQYF. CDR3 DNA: TGTGCCAGTAGCGGCAGGGGACGAGATACGCAGTATTTT.

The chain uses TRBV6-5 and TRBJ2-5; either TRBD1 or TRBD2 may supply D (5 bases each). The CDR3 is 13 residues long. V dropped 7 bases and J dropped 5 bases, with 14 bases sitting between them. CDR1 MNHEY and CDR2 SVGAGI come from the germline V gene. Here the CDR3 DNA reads TGTGCCAGCACCGGGGCGAGGGAGGAGACCCAGTACTTC. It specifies CASTGAREETQYF.

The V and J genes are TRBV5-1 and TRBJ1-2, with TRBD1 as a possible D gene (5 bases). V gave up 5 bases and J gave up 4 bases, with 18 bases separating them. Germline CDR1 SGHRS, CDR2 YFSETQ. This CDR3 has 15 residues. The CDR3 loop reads CASSSTGGGGYGYTF. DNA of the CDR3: TGCGCCAGCAGTTCCACGGGGGGAGGAGGCTATGGCTACACCTTC.

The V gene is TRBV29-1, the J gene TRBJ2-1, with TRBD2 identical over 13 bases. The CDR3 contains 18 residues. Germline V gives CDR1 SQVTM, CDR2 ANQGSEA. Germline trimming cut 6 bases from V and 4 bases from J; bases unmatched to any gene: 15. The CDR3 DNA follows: TGCAGCGTCGATACCACTAGACTAGCGGGGGGACCTTACAATGAGCAGTTCTTC. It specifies CSVDTTRLAGGPYNEQFF.

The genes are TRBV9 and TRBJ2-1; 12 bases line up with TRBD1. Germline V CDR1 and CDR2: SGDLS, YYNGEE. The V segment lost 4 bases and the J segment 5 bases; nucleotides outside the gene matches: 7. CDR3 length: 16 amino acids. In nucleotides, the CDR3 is TGTGCCAGCAGCCCCGGGACAGGGGGCGCGGACAATGAGCAGTTCTTC. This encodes CASSPGTGGADNEQFF.

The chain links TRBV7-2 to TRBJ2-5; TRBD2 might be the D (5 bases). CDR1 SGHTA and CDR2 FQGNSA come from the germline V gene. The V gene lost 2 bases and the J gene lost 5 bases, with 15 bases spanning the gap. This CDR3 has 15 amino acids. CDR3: CASSLQHSRVETQYF. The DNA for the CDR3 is TGTGCCAGCAGCTTACAGCATTCGAGGGTTGAGACCCAGTACTTC.

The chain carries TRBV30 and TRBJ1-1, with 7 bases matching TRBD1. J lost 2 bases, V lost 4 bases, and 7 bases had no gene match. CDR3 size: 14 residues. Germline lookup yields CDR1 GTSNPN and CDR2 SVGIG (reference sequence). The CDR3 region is CAWIFDRANTEAFF. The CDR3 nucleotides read TGTGCCTGGATTTTTGACAGGGCAAACACTGAAGCTTTCTTT.